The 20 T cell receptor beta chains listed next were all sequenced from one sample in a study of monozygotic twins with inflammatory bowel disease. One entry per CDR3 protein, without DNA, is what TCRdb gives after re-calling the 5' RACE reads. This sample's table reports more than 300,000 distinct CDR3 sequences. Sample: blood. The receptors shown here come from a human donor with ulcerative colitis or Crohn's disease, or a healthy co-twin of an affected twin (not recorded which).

CDR3 loop: CASSSQGGPMTQYF. J is TRBJ2-5 and V is TRBV7-2; TCRdb outputs TRBD1, but without DNA this stays unchecked. CDR1 and CDR2 from the germline V gene are SGHTA and FQGNSA. This CDR3 has 14 residues.

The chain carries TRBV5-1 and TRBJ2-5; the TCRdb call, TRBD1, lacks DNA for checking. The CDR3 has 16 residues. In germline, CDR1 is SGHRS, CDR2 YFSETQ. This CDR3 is CASSKRTGGQRETQYF.

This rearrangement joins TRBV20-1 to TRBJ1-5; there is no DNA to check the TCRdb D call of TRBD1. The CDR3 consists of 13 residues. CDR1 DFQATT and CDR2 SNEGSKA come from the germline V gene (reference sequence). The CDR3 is CRGAGGADQPQHF.

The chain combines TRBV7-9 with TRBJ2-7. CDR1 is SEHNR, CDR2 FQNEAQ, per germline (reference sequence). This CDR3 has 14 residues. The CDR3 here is CASSLAQAYYEQYF. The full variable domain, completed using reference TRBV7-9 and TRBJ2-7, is DTGVSQNPRHKITKRGQNVTFRCDPISEHNRLYWYRQTLGQGPEFLTYFQNEAQLEKSRLLSDRFSAERPKGSFSTLEIQRTEQGDSAMYLCASSLAQAYYEQYFGPGTRLTVT.

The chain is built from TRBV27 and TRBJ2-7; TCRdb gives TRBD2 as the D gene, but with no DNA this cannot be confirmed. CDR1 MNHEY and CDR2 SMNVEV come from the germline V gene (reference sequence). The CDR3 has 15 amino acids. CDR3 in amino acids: CASSLSGGLPYEQYF.

CDR3 in amino acids: CASSQFASDYF. V gene TRBV23-1 combines with J gene TRBJ2-7. TRBV23-1 is an ORF, with its function uncertain. This CDR3 region has 11 residues.

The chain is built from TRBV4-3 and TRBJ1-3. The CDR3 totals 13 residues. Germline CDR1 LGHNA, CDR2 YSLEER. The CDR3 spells CASSQSSGNTIYF.

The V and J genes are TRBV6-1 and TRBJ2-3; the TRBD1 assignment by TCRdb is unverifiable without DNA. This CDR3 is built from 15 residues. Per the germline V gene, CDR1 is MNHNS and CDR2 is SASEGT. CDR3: CASSEEGGAPDTQYF.

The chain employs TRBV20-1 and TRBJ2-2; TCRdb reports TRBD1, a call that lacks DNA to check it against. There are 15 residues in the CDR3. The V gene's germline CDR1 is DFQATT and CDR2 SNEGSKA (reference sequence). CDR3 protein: CSAGGLGVNTGELFF.

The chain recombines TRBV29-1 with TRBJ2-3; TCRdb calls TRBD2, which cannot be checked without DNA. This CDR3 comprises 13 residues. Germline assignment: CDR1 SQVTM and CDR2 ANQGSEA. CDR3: CSASTRREDTQYF.

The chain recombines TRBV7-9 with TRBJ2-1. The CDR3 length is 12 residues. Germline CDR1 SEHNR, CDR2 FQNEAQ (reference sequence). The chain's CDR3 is CASSFNTNEQFF.

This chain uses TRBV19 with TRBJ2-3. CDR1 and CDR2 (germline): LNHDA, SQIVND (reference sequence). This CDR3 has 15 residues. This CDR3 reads CASSIEDTSTDTQYF.

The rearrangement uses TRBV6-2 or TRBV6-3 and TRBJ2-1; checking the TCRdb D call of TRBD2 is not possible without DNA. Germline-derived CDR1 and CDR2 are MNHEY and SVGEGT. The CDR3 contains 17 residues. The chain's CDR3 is CASSPWGSGGHYNEQFF.

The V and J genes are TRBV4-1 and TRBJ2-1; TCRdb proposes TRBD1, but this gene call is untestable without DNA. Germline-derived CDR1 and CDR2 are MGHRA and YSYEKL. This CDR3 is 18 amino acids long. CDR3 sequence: CASSHTTQGAQSYNEQFF.

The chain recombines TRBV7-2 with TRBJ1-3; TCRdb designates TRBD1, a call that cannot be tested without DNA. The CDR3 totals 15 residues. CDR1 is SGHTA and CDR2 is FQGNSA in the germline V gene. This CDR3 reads CASSDGTFSGNTIYF.

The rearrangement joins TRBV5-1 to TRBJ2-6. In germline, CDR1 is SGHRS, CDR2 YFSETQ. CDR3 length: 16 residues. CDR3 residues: CASSLGSGFGANVLTF.

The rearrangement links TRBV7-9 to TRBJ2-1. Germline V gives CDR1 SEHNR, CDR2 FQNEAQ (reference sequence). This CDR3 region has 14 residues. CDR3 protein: CASSPTNEDLRQFF.

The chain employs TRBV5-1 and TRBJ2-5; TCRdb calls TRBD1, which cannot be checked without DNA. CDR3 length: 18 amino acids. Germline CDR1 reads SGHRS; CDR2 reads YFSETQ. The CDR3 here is CASSFRPGTGGVGETQYF.

The CDR3 here is CASGRGPSYNEQFF. The rearrangement uses TRBV6-1 and TRBJ2-1; lacking DNA, the TRBD1 call made by TCRdb goes unchecked. Germline CDR1 is MNHNS and CDR2 is SASEGT. The CDR3 totals 14 residues.

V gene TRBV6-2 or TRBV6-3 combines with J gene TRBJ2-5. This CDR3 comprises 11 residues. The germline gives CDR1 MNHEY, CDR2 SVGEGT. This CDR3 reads CASSYDETQYF.